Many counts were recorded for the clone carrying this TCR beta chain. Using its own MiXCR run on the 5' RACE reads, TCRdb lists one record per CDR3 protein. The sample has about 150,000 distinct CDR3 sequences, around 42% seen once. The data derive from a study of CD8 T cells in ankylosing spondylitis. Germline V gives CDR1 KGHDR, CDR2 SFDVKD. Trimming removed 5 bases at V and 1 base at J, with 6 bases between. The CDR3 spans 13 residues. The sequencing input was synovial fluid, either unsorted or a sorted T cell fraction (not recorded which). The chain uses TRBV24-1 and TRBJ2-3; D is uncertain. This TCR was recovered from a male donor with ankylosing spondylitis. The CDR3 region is CATSGIGTDTQYF. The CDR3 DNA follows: TGTGCCACCAGTGGAATTGGCACAGATACGCAGTATTTT.